These 27 T cell receptor beta chains came from one sample sequenced in a study of T cell changes during pregnancy in multiple sclerosis. Some clones are missing from TCRdb's copy, which holds only in-frame ones; the method was immunoSEQ multiplex PCR. The sample has roughly 34,000 clones, approximately 91% seen once. The source material was peripheral blood, sampled in the second trimester of pregnancy. The receptors were gathered from a female donor in good health, enrolled as a control in a pregnancy study.

The chain is built from TRBV2 and TRBJ2-4; TRBD1 agrees at 7 bases. The V gene's germline CDR1 is SNHLY and CDR2 FYNNEI. With V trimmed by 5 bases and J by 7 bases, 14 bases remained unmatched. The CDR3 spans 16 residues. The CDR3 DNA reads TGTGCCAGCAGTCCTAGCCGGCAGGGGGATGACAACATTCAGTACTTC. It translates to CASSPSRQGDDNIQYF. Filled out from reference TRBV2 and TRBJ2-4, the complete variable domain reads EPEVTQTPSHQVTQMGQEVILRCVPISNHLYFYWYRQILGQKVEFLVSFYNNEISEKSEIFDDQFSVERPDGSNFTLKIRSTKLEDSAMYFCASSPSRQGDDNIQYFGAGTRLSVL.

The chain joins TRBV7-6 to TRBJ2-1, with 9 bases aligning to TRBD2. The junction had 7 bases not matched to a gene; V was cut back by 6 bases and J by 4 bases. Germline CDR1 and CDR2: SGHVS and FNYEAQ. This CDR3 comprises 15 residues. The CDR3 loop reads CASRGSSGAYNEQFF. CDR3 bases: TGTGCCAGCAGGGGTTCTAGCGGGGCATACAATGAGCAGTTCTTC.

This clone was counted only a few times. The chain couples TRBV7-9 to TRBJ1-2; 7 bases fit TRBD1. Germline CDR1 reads SEHNR; CDR2 reads FQNEAQ (reference sequence). Trimming removed 4 bases from V and 0 bases from J; junction bases left unmatched: 5. The CDR3 length is 15 residues. In nucleotides, the CDR3 is TGTGCCAGCAGCTCGGGGACAGTAGCTAACTATGGCTACACCTTC. It yields the protein CASSSGTVANYGYTF.

V gene TRBV15 combines with J gene TRBJ2-1, with TRBD2 matching over 7 bases. J gave up 7 bases and V 4 bases, and 7 bases lay outside the gene matches. The CDR3 has 14 amino acids. Germline CDR1 LNHNV, CDR2 YYDKDF (reference sequence). As DNA, the CDR3 is TGTGCCACCAGCAAAGCGGGGAAGGGTAATGAGCAGTTCTTC. This sequence encodes CATSKAGKGNEQFF.

This sequence joins TRBV15 and TRBJ1-2; 7 bases agree with TRBD1. The CDR3 loop spans 19 amino acids. J was trimmed by 7 bases and V by 0 bases; bases with no gene match: 20. The V gene's germline CDR1 is LNHNV and CDR2 YYDKDF (reference sequence). CDR3 sequence reads: CATSRDLGQGEFPKVGYTF. The CDR3 coding sequence is TGTGCCACCAGCAGAGATCTGGGGCAGGGGGAGTTTCCGAAGGTTGGCTACACCTTC. The full variable domain, its missing parts supplied by reference TRBV15 and TRBJ1-2, is DAMVIQNPRYQVTQFGKPVTLSCSQTLNHNVMYWYQQKSSQAPKLLFHYYDKDFNNEADTPDNFQSRRPNTSFCFLDIRSPGLGDTAMYLCATSRDLGQGEFPKVGYTFGSGTRLTVV.

The chain joins TRBV9 to TRBJ2-1; TRBD2 matches 9 bases. V lost 4 bases, J lost 10 bases, and 12 bases stayed unmatched. Germline V gene lookup returns CDR1 SGDLS and CDR2 YYNGEE. CDR3 length equals 15 residues. CDR3 region: CASSLYGGRVEEQFF. DNA of the CDR3: TGTGCCAGCAGCCTTTACGGCGGGAGGGTGGAGGAGCAGTTCTTC.

The gene calls are TRBV7-9 and TRBJ2-5, with 7 bases aligning to TRBD1. With 1 base clipped from V and 4 bases from J, the junction kept 15 bases outside the gene matches. Germline CDR1 SEHNR, CDR2 FQNEAQ (reference sequence). The CDR3 spans 18 residues. CDR3 sequence reads: CASSLVRLQGRITETQYF. The DNA of the CDR3 is TGTGCCAGCAGCTTAGTCCGGTTACAGGGGAGAATTACAGAGACCCAGTACTTC.

Only one count was recorded for this clone. The chain carries TRBV4-1 and TRBJ2-1; 7 bases are a match to TRBD2. There are 14 residues in the CDR3. With 1 base clipped from V and 8 bases from J, the junction kept 5 bases outside the gene matches. Germline V gene sequence: CDR1 MGHRA, CDR2 YSYEKL. CDR3 protein: CASSQGGSRDEQFF. The CDR3 DNA follows: TGCGCCAGCAGCCAAGGCGGGAGTCGCGATGAGCAGTTCTTC.

V is TRBV2 and J is TRBJ1-5; 7 bases fit TRBD1. Trimming took 6 bases from V and 2 from J; bases not matched to a gene: 4. The CDR3 runs to 14 residues. Germline CDR1 and CDR2: SNHLY and FYNNEI. The CDR3 sequence is CASSDDRGNQPQHF. The CDR3, as DNA: TGTGCCAGCAGCGATGACAGGGGCAATCAGCCCCAGCATTTT.

The chain recombines TRBV7-8 with TRBJ1-1, with D possibly TRBD1 on 5 matching bases. CDR3 length: 16 residues. V gave up 3 bases and J gave up 0 bases, with 14 bases separating them. The germline CDR1 and CDR2 sequences are SGHVS and FQNEAQ. CDR3 sequence reads: CASSLGGAVMNTEAFF. The CDR3, as DNA: TGTGCCAGCAGCTTGGGAGGGGCGGTAATGAACACTGAAGCTTTCTTT.

The J gene is TRBJ2-5, the V gene TRBV19; possibly TRBD1 for D (5 bases). The CDR3 sequence is 15 residues long. V was cut by 0 bases and J by 3 bases, with 11 bases left in between. Germline-derived CDR1 and CDR2 are LNHDA and SQIVND (reference sequence). The CDR3 loop reads CASSIEVRREETQYF. The CDR3 coding sequence is TGTGCCAGTAGTATAGAAGTTCGCAGGGAAGAGACCCAGTACTTC.

CDR3 loop: CASSFASGRFNEQFF. For the CDR3, the DNA is TGTGCCAGCAGTTTCGCTAGCGGGAGGTTCAATGAGCAGTTCTTC. The chain combines TRBV28 with TRBJ2-1; 11 bases are shared with TRBD2. CDR3 length: 15 residues. The V gene's germline CDR1 is MDHEN and CDR2 SYDVKM. J gave up 6 bases and V 3 bases, and 4 bases lay outside the gene matches.

V and J are TRBV7-8 and TRBJ1-6; 7 nucleotides line up with TRBD1. CDR1 and CDR2 (germline): SGHVS, FQNEAQ. Losses at the gene ends were 1 base for V and 5 bases for J; bases not matched to a gene: 5. The CDR3 length is 16 residues. The DNA of the CDR3 is TGTGCCAGCAGCTTAGTCGGACAGGCGAATAATTCACCCCTCCACTTT. Encoded protein: CASSLVGQANNSPLHF.

The chain is built from TRBV6-1 and TRBJ1-2; 7 bases fit TRBD1. Germline lookup yields CDR1 MNHNS and CDR2 SASEGT. The CDR3 is 13 amino acids. With 9 bases clipped from V and 8 bases from J, the junction kept 12 bases outside the gene matches. CDR3 sequence: CASRDSPVPGYTF. Written as DNA, the CDR3 is TGTGCCAGTAGGGACAGCCCCGTACCCGGCTACACCTTC.

This clone has more than one count but fewer than ten. The chain combines TRBV4-3 with TRBJ2-3; TRBD2 might be the D (6 bases). The germline V gene has CDR1 LGHNA and CDR2 YSLEER. Trimming shortened V by 4 bases and J by 0 bases, and 14 bases separated the two germline ends. This CDR3 is built from 16 residues. CDR3 region: CASSPGAGTSTDTQYF. In DNA form, the CDR3 reads TGCGCCAGCAGCCCCGGCGCAGGGACTAGCACAGATACGCAGTATTTT.

The J gene is TRBJ2-7, the V gene TRBV4-2; D not resolved. Trimming took off 1 base at V and 5 bases at J, with 3 bases between the two ends. CDR3 size: 11 residues. Germline-derived CDR1 and CDR2 are LGHNA and YNFKEQ. The CDR3 reads CASSQGNEQYF. The CDR3 nucleotides read TGTGCCAGCAGCCAAGGTAACGAGCAGTACTTC.

This sequence joins TRBV5-4 and TRBJ2-1; 15 bases fit TRBD2. The CDR3 has 16 amino acids. In germline, CDR1 is SGHNT, CDR2 YYREEE (reference sequence). V shed 0 bases, J shed 6 bases, and the junction held 1 base outside the gene matches. The CDR3 here is CASSLGGLAGGNEQFF. The DNA for the CDR3 is TGTGCCAGCAGCTTGGGGGGACTAGCGGGGGGCAATGAGCAGTTCTTC. Filled out from reference TRBV5-4 and TRBJ2-1, the complete variable domain reads ETGVTQSPTHLIKTRGQQVTLRCSSQSGHNTVSWYQQALGQGPQFIFQYYREEENGRGNFPPRFSGLQFPNYSSELNVNALELDDSALYLCASSLGGLAGGNEQFFGPGTRLTVL.

J is TRBJ2-7 and V is TRBV28; 12 bases line up with TRBD1. The CDR3 is 15 residues long. Germline lookup yields CDR1 MDHEN and CDR2 SYDVKM. V dropped 6 bases and J dropped 9; count of bases not matched to a gene: 12. CDR3 loop: CASSRTGTGGEGQYF. DNA of the CDR3: TGTGCCAGCAGCCGTACCGGGACAGGGGGCGAAGGGCAGTACTTC.

The chain carries TRBV5-6 and TRBJ2-1, with 15 bases lining up with TRBD2. This CDR3 is 16 amino acids long. With 5 bases clipped from V and 1 base from J, the junction kept 1 base outside the gene matches. Germline loops: CDR1 SGHDT, CDR2 YYEEEE. CDR3 loop: CASRGLAGGSYNEQFF. The CDR3 coding sequence is TGTGCCAGCAGGGGACTAGCGGGAGGTTCCTACAATGAGCAGTTCTTC.

The chain links TRBV16 to TRBJ1-2, with TRBD1 identical over 7 bases. Germline V CDR1 and CDR2: KGHSY, FQNENV. This CDR3 spans 14 amino acids. Unmatched junction bases numbered 1, after V lost 3 bases and J lost 0 bases. CDR3 DNA: TGTGCCAGCAGCCATGGGACAGCTAACTATGGCTACACCTTC. Translated: CASSHGTANYGYTF. Variable domain in full (rest from reference TRBV16 and TRBJ1-2): GEEVAQTPKHLVRGEGQKAKLYCAPIKGHSYVFWYQQVLKNEFKFLISFQNENVFDETGMPKERFSAKCLPNSPCSLEIQATKLEDSAVYFCASSHGTANYGYTFGSGTRLTVV.

This chain links TRBV7-3 with TRBJ2-2, with D unclear. V lost 2 bases, J lost 3 bases, and 13 bases lay in between. Germline lookup yields CDR1 SGHTA and CDR2 FQGTGA. This CDR3 is 16 amino acids long. The CDR3 here is CASSLDSLIYTGELFF. The CDR3 bases are TGTGCCAGCAGCTTAGACTCACTAATATACACCGGGGAGCTGTTTTTT.

This chain joins TRBV10-2 and TRBJ1-1; no firm D call. The V gene lost 7 bases and the J gene lost 3 bases, with 12 bases spanning the gap. Germline values: CDR1 WSHSY, CDR2 SAAADI. The CDR3 extends over 13 amino acids. The CDR3 region is CASILGRDTEAFF. CDR3 DNA: TGCGCCAGCATACTGGGGAGGGACACTGAAGCTTTCTTT.

The CDR3 reads CASSRLGEKLFF. DNA of the CDR3: TGTGCCAGCAGCCGGCTAGGTGAAAAACTGTTTTTT. This chain joins TRBV11-2 and TRBJ1-4; unclear D gene. The CDR3 sequence is 12 residues long. The V gene lost 5 bases and the J gene lost 7 bases, with 8 bases spanning the gap. Germline V lookup: CDR1 SGHAT, CDR2 FQNNGV. The whole variable domain, filled in from reference TRBV11-2 and TRBJ1-4, reads EAGVAQSPRYKIIEKRQSVAFWCNPISGHATLYWYQQILGQGPKLLIQFQNNGVVDDSQLPKDRFSAERLKGVDSTLKIQPAKLEDSAVYLCASSRLGEKLFFGSGTQLSVL.

This rearrangement joins TRBV6-1 to TRBJ1-2, with D possibly being TRBD1 (6 bases). Deletions cut 6 bases from V and 4 bases from J, with 15 bases between. The germline V gene encodes CDR1 MNHNS and CDR2 SASEGT. There are 14 residues in the CDR3. CDR3 in DNA: TGTGCCAGCAGGGACCGGACAGCTGGCTATGGCTACACCTTC. Its protein product is CASRDRTAGYGYTF.

The V call is TRBV6-5, the J call TRBJ2-3; 8 bases match TRBD1. CDR1 is MNHEY and CDR2 is SVGAGI in the germline V gene. After removal of 6 bases from V and 1 base from J, the junction contained 6 bases not matched to a gene. This CDR3 spans 15 amino acids. Here the CDR3 DNA reads TGTGCCAGCAGCCTGGGGACAGGAGGCACAGATACGCAGTATTTT. Translating it yields CASSLGTGGTDTQYF.

This rearrangement joins TRBV5-1 to TRBJ2-6; 9 nucleotides agree with TRBD1. The CDR3 runs to 18 residues. CDR1 and CDR2 (germline): SGHRS, YFSETQ. The V segment lost 0 bases and the J segment 0 bases; nucleotides outside the gene matches: 4. CDR3 sequence: CASSLAGQGYSGANVLTF. The CDR3 DNA reads TGCGCCAGCAGCTTGGCGGGACAGGGTTACTCTGGGGCCAACGTCCTGACTTTC.

The CDR3 DNA follows: TGTGCCAGCAGTGACCCGACAGGGGGCAGTCAGCCCCAGCATTTT. This translates into CASSDPTGGSQPQHF. The chain recombines TRBV2 with TRBJ1-5, with 10 positions matching TRBD1. Germline V gives CDR1 SNHLY, CDR2 FYNNEI. V lost 3 bases, J lost 6 bases, and 5 bases stayed unmatched. This CDR3 comprises 15 residues. Full variable domain (missing parts from reference TRBV2 and TRBJ1-5): EPEVTQTPSHQVTQMGQEVILRCVPISNHLYFYWYRQILGQKVEFLVSFYNNEISEKSEIFDDQFSVERPDGSNFTLKIRSTKLEDSAMYFCASSDPTGGSQPQHFGDGTRLSIL.